The rows below give T cell receptor beta chains drawn from one sample of a study of blood T cell repertoires in COVID-19. Assay: immunoSEQ multiplex PCR; the TCRdb copy retains only in-frame clones and omits some. The profile shows about 300,000 clones, roughly 85% of them singletons. The source material was PBMCs or T cells enriched from blood (not recorded which). The receptors derive from a woman aged 45-59 years who had recovered from COVID-19. CDR3s include the opening cysteine and the closing phenylalanine or tryptophan.

len	v_gene	j_gene	CDR3aa
17	TRBV4-3	TRBJ2-2	CASSQGSGIPNTGELFF
17	TRBV18	TRBJ1-1	CASSQRGGARGGTEAFF
13	TRBV6-5	TRBJ1-1	CASTWGGQTEAFF
16	TRBV4-3	TRBJ2-2	CASSQEAGLNTGELFF
12	TRBV6-1	TRBJ2-1	CASSGEQGRKFF
16	TRBV18	TRBJ1-2	CASSPARGTEIGGYTF
15	TRBV6-5	TRBJ1-1	CASSYSPGRISEAFF
13	TRBV6-5	TRBJ1-5	CASSPSSNQPQHF
13	TRBV10-3	TRBJ1-2	CAISEQEAYGYTF
16	TRBV5-8	TRBJ2-5	CASSLTSGSKQETQYF
15	TRBV9	TRBJ2-3	CASSGGGLAADTQYF
17	TRBV5-1	TRBJ2-6	CATKIGVERSGANVLTF
15	TRBV30	TRBJ2-1	CAWSVGLAGDNEQFF
15	TRBV5-1	TRBJ2-1	CASSLVSGNYNEQFF
17	TRBV5-6	TRBJ1-4	CASSWQRFSAAPEKLFF
12	TRBV30	TRBJ2-1	CAWSGLNNEQFF
14	TRBV7-9	TRBJ2-1	CASSLGVSYNEQFF
14	TRBV6-5	TRBJ1-6	CASIRTGGIEPLHF
16	TRBV6-2/TRBV6-3	TRBJ2-7	CASSYLAGALHDEQYF
15	TRBV19	TRBJ1-5	CASSIASQGAQPQHF
12	TRBV28	TRBJ2-1	CASSLGLAGSFF
13	TRBV12-3/TRBV12-4	TRBJ1-1	CASRTFWGPEAFF
15	TRBV4-2	TRBJ1-5	CASSQGTGSNQPQHF
14	TRBV28	TRBJ1-1	CASINLGGYTEAFF
14	TRBV7-9	TRBJ2-1	CASSLALGQNEQFF
14	TRBV2	TRBJ1-4	CASSESGRNEKLFF
15	TRBV7-9	TRBJ1-5	CASSPGTGRNQPQHF
17	TRBV7-9	TRBJ2-3	CASSIRDREMGTDTQYF
15	TRBV19	TRBJ1-6	CASSKAVTYNSPLHF
14	TRBV7-9	TRBJ2-7	CASRSSGTPSKQYF
16	TRBV5-6	TRBJ2-5	CASSIGQTFYQETQYF
12	TRBV10-3	TRBJ2-7	CATEGQAHEQYF
15	TRBV5-6	TRBJ1-1	CASSWGTGFYTEAFF
17	TRBV5-1	TRBJ2-1	CASSRKYGGSLYNEQFF
14	TRBV6-6	TRBJ1-2	CASSSPPGNYGYTF
14	TRBV2	TRBJ1-3	CASRGAGSGNTIYF
15	TRBV27	TRBJ2-1	CASSLRFQGNNEQFF
15	TRBV11-2	TRBJ2-7	CASSFSSGADWEQYF
15	TRBV18	TRBJ2-1	CASSPQFGGNNEQFF
15	TRBV19	TRBJ2-7	CASSKGTGARYEQYF
10	TRBV20-1	TRBJ2-1	CSARESEQFF
13	TRBV12-3/TRBV12-4	TRBJ2-1	CASTTSGGDEQFF
13	TRBV4-3	TRBJ1-2	CASSRGQGRGYTF
14	TRBV3-1/TRBV3-2	TRBJ2-5	CASSQGAIQETQYF
14	TRBV10-3	TRBJ1-4	CASGRTATNEKLFF
14	TRBV5-1	TRBJ2-3	CASNPRALADTQYF
13	TRBV7-9	TRBJ1-4	CASGQGGWEKLFF
14	TRBV29-1	TRBJ1-4	CSVDRSGMGEKLFF
15	TRBV2	TRBJ1-2	CASSDHQGQLYGYTF
15	TRBV19	TRBJ2-7	CASSIDQGFSDEQYF
15	TRBV4-1	TRBJ2-7	CASSQDPQGAREQYF
15	TRBV28	TRBJ2-5	CASSLSKGARETQYF
13	TRBV27	TRBJ2-2	CASRGLDTGELFF
13	TRBV9	TRBJ2-7	CASSVGNSYEQYF